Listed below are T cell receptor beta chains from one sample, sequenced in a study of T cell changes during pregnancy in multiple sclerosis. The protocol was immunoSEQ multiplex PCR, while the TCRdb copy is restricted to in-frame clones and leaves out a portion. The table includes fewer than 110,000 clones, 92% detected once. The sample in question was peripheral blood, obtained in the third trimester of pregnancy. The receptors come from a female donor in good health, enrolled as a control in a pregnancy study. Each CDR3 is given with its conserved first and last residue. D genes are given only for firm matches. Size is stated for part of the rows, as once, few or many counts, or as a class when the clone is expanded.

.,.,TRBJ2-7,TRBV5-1,CASSPDSSYEQYF,TGCGCCAGCAGCCCCGACAGTTCCTACGAGCAGTACTTC
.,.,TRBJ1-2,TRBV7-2,CASSLDGYGYTF,TGTGCCAGCAGCTTAGACGGTTATGGCTACACCTTC
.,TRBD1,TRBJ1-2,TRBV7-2,CASSLRGGGYGYTF,TGTGCCAGCAGCTTACGAGGGGGCGGGTATGGCTACACCTTC
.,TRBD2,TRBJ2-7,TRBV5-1,CASSSGRDLEQYF,TGCGCCAGCAGCTCAGGGAGGGATTTGGAGCAGTACTTC
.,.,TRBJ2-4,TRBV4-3,CASSQDPWRIAKNIQYF,TGCGCCAGCAGCCAAGATCCATGGAGGATAGCCAAAAACATTCAGTACTTC
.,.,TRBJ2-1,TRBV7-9,CASSLLGAVNEQFF,TGTGCCAGCAGCTTATTAGGGGCCGTCAATGAGCAGTTCTTC
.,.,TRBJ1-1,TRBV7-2,CASSLVYTGGMNTEAFF,TGTGCCAGCAGCTTAGTTTACACAGGCGGTATGAACACTGAAGCTTTCTTT
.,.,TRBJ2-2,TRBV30,CAWVAFGGTGELFF,TGTGCCTGGGTTGCCTTCGGGGGAACCGGGGAGCTGTTTTTT
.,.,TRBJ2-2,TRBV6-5,CASSWAGNTGELFF,TGTGCCAGCAGTTGGGCAGGGAACACCGGGGAGCTGTTTTTT
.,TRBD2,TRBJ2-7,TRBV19,CASNPGTTYEQYF,TGTGCCAGTAACCCCGGGACTACCTACGAGCAGTACTTC
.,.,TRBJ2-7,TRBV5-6,CASSLPGSSYEQYF,TGTGCCAGCAGCTTACCCGGGTCCAGCTACGAGCAGTACTTC
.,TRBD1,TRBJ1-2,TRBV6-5,CASTGTVNYGYTF,TGTGCCAGCACCGGGACAGTGAACTATGGCTACACCTTC
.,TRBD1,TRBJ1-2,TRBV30,CAWSGDRGTGGYTF,TGTGCCTGGAGTGGGGACAGGGGGACGGGGGGCTACACCTTC
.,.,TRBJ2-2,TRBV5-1,CASADSNTGELFF,TGCGCCAGCGCTGACAGCAACACCGGGGAGCTGTTTTTT
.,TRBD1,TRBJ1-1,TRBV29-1,CSGGDRGLAFF,TGCAGCGGGGGGGACAGGGGGCTTGCTTTCTTT
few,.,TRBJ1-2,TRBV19,CASGISDYYGYTF,TGTGCCAGTGGGATTTCGGACTACTATGGCTACACCTTC
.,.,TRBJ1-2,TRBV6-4,CASSEGVDSPAYGYTF,TGTGCCAGCAGTGAAGGGGTGGACAGCCCGGCCTATGGCTACACCTTC
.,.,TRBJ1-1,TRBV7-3,CASSSAMNTEAFF,TGTGCCAGCAGCTCTGCTATGAACACTGAAGCTTTCTTT
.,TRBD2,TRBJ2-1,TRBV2,CASSEELSGGNLNEQFF,TGTGCCAGCAGTGAAGAACTTAGCGGGGGTAATTTGAATGAGCAGTTCTTC
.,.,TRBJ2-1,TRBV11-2,CASSLGYRDNEQFF,TGTGCCAGCAGTCTCGGATACCGGGACAATGAGCAGTTCTTC
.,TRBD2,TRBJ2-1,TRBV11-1,CASSSGTSLEQFF,TGTGCCAGCAGCTCCGGGACTAGTCTCGAGCAGTTCTTC
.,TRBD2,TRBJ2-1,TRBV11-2,CASSPSGGVNEQFF,TGTGCCAGCAGCCCTAGCGGGGGTGTCAATGAGCAGTTCTTC
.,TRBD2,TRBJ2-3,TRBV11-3,CASSLDHRLAGGTDTQYF,TGTGCCAGCAGCTTAGATCACAGGCTAGCGGGGGGCACAGATACGCAGTATTTT
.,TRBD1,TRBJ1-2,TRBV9,CASSENGQGWYGYTF,TGTGCCAGCAGCGAAAACGGACAGGGGTGGTATGGCTACACCTTC
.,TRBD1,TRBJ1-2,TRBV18,CASSPRAGGAEDYGYTF,TGTGCCAGCTCACCGCGGGCAGGGGGCGCGGAGGACTATGGCTACACCTTC
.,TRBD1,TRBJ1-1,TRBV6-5,CASSYSGGTGWSF,TGTGCCAGCAGTTACTCAGGGGGGACAGGGTGGTCTTTT
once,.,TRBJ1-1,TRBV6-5,CASSYGARNTEAFF,TGTGCCAGCAGTTACGGTGCTAGGAACACTGAAGCTTTCTTT
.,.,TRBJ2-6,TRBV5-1,CASSAYSGANVLTF,TGCGCCAGCAGCGCCTACTCTGGGGCCAACGTCCTGACTTTC
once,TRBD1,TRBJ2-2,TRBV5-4,CASSSVQGNSGELFF,TGTGCCAGCAGCTCAGTACAGGGGAATTCCGGGGAGCTGTTTTTT
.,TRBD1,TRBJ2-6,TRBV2,CASGTGMAGANVLTF,TGTGCCAGCGGGACAGGGATGGCTGGGGCCAACGTCCTGACTTTC
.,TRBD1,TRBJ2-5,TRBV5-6,CASSIRQGAGQETQYF,TGTGCCAGCAGCATCCGACAGGGGGCAGGGCAAGAGACCCAGTACTTC
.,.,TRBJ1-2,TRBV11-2,CASSLGVVGTRGYTF,TGTGCCAGCAGCTTAGGAGTAGTTGGGACCCGGGGGTACACCTTC
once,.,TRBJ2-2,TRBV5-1,CASSLGQRANTGELFF,TGCGCCAGCAGCTTGGGACAGCGAGCGAACACCGGGGAGCTGTTTTTT
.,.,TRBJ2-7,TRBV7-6,CASSPRPGEQYF,TGTGCCAGCAGCCCACGACCAGGCGAGCAGTACTTC
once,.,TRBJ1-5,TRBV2,CASSELLAGQPQHF,TGTGCCAGCAGTGAACTCTTGGCGGGGCAGCCCCAGCATTTT
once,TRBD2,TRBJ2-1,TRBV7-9,CASSLSGGAGNEQFF,TGTGCCAGCAGCCTAAGCGGGGGGGCGGGCAATGAGCAGTTCTTC
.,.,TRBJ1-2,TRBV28,CASSFLQGPPYGYTF,TGTGCCAGCAGTTTCTTACAGGGCCCACCGTATGGCTACACCTTC
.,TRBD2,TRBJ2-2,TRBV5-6,CASSLASGVRDTGELFF,TGTGCCAGCAGCTTGGCCAGCGGGGTACGGGACACCGGGGAGCTGTTTTTT
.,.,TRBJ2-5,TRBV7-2,CASSLAGYQETQYF,TGTGCCAGCAGCTTAGCTGGCTACCAAGAGACCCAGTACTTC
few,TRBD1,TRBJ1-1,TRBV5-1,CASSEGQMNTEAFF,TGCGCCAGCAGCGAGGGACAGATGAACACTGAAGCTTTCTTT
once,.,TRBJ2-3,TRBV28,CASSSRADTQYF,TGTGCCAGCAGTTCCCGCGCGGATACGCAGTATTTT
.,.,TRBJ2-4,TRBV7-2,CASSLEGMVAKNIQYF,TGTGCCAGCAGCTTAGAGGGGATGGTCGCCAAAAACATTCAGTACTTC